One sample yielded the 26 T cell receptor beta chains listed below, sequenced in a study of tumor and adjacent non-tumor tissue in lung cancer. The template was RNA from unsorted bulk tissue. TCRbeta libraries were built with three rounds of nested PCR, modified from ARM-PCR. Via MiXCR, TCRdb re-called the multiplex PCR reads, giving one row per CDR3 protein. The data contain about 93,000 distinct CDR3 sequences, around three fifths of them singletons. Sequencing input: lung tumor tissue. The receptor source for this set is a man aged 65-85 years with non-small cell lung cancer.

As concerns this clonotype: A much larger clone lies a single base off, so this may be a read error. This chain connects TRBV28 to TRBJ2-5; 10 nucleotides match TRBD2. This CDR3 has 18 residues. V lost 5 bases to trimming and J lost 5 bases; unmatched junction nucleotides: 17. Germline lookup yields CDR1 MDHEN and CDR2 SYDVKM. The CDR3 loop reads CASSQGLAVGADRETQYF. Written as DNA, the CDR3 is TGTGCCAGCAGTCAAGGACTAGCGGTAGGCGCAGATAGGGAGACCCAGTACTTC.

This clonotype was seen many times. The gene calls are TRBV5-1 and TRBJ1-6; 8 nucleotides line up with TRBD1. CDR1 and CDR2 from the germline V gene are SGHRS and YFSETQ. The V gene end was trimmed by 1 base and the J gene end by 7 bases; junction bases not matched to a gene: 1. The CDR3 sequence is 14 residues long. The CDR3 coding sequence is TGCGCCAGCAGCTTGTCAGGGGGCAATTCACCCCTCCACTTT. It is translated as CASSLSGGNSPLHF.

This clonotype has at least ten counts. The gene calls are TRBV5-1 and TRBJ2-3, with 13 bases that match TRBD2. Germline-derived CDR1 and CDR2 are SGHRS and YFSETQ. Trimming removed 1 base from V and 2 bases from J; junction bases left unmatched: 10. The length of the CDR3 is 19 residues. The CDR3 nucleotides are TGCGCCAGCAGCTTGACAACAGGGACTAGCGGGACCTACACAGATACGCAGTATTTT. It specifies CASSLTTGTSGTYTDTQYF.

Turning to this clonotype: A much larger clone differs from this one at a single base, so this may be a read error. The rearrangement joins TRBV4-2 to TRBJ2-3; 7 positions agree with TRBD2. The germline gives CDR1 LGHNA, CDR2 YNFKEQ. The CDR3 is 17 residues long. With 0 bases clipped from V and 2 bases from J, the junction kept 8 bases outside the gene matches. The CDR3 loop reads CASSQDRQRGDTDTQYF. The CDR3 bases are TGTGCCAGCAGCCAAGATAGGCAGCGGGGAGACACAGATACGCAGTATTTT.

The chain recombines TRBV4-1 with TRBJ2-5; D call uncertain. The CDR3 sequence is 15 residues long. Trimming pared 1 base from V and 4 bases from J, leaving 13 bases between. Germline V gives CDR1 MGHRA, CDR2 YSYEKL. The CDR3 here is CASSQVVRKGETQYF. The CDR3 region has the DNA TGCGCCAGCAGCCAAGTGGTCAGGAAGGGAGAGACCCAGTACTTC.

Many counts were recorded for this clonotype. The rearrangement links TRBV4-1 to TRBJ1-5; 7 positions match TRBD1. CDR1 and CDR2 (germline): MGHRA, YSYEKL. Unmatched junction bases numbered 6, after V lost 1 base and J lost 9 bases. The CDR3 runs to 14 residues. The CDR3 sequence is CASSQAGQTGPQHF. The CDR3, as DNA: TGCGCCAGCAGCCAAGCGGGACAGACGGGGCCCCAGCATTTT.

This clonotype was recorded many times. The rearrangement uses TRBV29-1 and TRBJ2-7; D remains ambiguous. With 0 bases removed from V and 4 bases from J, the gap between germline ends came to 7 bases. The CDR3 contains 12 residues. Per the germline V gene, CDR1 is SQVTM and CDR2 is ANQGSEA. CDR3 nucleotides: TGCAGCGTTGAAGATGCGAGTTACGAGCAGTACTTC. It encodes CSVEDASYEQYF.

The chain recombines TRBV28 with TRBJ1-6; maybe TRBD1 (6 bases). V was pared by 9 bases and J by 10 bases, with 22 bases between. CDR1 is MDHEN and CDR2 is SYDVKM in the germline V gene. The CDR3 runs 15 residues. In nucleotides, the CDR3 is TGTGCCAGGTCCCCCCCCGCGACAGGTGGCTCACCCCTCCACTTT. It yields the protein CARSPPATGGSPLHF.

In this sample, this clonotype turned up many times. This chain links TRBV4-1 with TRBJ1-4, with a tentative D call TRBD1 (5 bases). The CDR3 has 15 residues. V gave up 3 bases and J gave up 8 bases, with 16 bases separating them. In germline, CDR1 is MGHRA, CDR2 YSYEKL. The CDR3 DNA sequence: TGCGCCAGCAGCCACCCCAATAGGGGTCAAGAAAAACTGTTTTTT. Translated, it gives CASSHPNRGQEKLFF.

The CDR3 here is CSVTLGSGETQYF. CDR3 coding DNA: TGCAGCGTCACCTTAGGCAGTGGGGAGACCCAGTACTTC. The V and J genes are TRBV29-1 and TRBJ2-5; D unresolved. V dropped 6 bases and J dropped 5 bases, with 16 bases sitting between them. CDR3 length: 13 residues. Per germline, CDR1 SQVTM and CDR2 ANQGSEA.

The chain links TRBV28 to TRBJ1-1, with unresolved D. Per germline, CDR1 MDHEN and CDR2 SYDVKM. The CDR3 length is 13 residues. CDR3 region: CTNSLSSRIEAFF. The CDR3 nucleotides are TGTACCAACAGTTTATCTAGCAGGATAGAAGCTTTCTTT.

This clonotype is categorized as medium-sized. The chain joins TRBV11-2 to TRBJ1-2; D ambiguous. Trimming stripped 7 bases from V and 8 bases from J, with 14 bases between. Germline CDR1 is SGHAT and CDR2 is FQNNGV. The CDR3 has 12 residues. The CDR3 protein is CASTVQGSGYTF. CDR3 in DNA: TGTGCCAGCACCGTCCAAGGTAGCGGCTACACCTTC.

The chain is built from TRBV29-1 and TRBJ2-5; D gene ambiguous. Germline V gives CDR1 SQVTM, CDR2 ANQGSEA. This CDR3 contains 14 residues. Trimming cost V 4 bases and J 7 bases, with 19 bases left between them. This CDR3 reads CSVVGGTRMGTQYF. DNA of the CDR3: TGCAGCGTTGTTGGCGGCACTCGAATGGGGACCCAGTACTTC.

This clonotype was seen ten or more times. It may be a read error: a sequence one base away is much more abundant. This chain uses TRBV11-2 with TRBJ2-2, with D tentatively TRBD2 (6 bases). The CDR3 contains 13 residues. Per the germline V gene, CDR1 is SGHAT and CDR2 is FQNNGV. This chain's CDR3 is CASSLQGPGGLFF. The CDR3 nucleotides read TGTGCCAGCAGCTTACAGGGACCCGGGGGGCTGTTTTTT.

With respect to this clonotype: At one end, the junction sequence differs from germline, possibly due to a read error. The CDR3 nucleotides are TGTGCCAACAGCTTAGCGGACACTATCTACAGTGAGCAGTTCTTC. This encodes CANSLADTIYSEQFF. This rearrangement joins TRBV11-1 to TRBJ2-1; D is perhaps TRBD2 (6 bases). Germline loops: CDR1 SGHAT, CDR2 FQDESV (reference sequence). The CDR3 sequence is 15 residues long.

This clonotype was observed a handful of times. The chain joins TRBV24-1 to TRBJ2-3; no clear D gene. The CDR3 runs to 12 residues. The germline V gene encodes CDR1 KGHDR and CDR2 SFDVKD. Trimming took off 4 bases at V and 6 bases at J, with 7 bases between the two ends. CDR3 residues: CATSENSDTQYF. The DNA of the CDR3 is TGTGCCACCAGTGAAAATTCTGATACGCAGTATTTT.

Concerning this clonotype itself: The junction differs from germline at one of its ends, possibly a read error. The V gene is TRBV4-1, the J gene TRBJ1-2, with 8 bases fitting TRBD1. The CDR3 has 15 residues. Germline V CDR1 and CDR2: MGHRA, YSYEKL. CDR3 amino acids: CANSQEGQANYGYTF. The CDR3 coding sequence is TGCGCCAACAGCCAAGAGGGACAGGCGAACTATGGCTACACCTTC.

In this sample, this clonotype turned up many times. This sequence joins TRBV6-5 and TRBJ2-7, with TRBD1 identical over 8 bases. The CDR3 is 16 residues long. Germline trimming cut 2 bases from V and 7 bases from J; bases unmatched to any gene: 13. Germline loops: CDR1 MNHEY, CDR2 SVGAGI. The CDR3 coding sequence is TGTGCCAGCAGTTACCGCGCCGGGACAGGCGGTCGGGAGCAGTACTTC. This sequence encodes CASSYRAGTGGREQYF.

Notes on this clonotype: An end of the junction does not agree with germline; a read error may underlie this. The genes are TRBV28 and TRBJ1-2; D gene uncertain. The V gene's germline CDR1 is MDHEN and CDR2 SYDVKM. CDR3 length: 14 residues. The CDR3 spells CDSSFRMLGDGYTF. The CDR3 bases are TGTGACAGCAGTTTTAGGATGCTGGGCGATGGCTACACCTTC.

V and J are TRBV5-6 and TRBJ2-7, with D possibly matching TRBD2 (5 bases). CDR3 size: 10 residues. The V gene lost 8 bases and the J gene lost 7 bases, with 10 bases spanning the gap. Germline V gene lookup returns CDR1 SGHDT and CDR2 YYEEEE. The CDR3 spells CASLPGEQYF. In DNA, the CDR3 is TGTGCCAGTTTACCGGGGGAGCAGTACTTC.

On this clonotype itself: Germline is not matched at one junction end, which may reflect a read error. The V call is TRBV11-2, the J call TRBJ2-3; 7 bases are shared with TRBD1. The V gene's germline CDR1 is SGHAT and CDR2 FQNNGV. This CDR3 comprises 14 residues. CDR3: CANSFRGHTDMQYF. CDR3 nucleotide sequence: TGTGCCAACAGCTTTAGGGGGCACACAGATATGCAGTATTTT. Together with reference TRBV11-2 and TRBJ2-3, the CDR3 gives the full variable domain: EAGVAQSPRYKIIEKRQSVAFWCNPISGHATLYWYQQILGQGPKLLIQFQNNGVVDDSQLPKDRFSAERLKGVDSTLKIQPAKLEDSAVYLCANSFRGHTDMQYFGPGTRLTVL.

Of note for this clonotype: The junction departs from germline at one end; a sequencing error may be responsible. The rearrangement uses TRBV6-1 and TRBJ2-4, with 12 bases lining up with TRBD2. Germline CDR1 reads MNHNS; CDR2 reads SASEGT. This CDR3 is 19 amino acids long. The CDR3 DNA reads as TGTGTCAGCAGTGAACCCCTAGCGGGGGGGCCACGGGCCAAGAACATTCAGTACTTC. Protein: CVSSEPLAGGPRAKNIQYF.

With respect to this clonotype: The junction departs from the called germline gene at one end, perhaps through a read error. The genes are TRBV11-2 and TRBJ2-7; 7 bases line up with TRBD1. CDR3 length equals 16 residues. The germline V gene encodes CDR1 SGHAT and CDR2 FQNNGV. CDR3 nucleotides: TGTGCCAGGAGCTTAGGGGGCAGCGGAGATGCCTACGAGCAGTACTTC. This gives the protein CARSLGGSGDAYEQYF.

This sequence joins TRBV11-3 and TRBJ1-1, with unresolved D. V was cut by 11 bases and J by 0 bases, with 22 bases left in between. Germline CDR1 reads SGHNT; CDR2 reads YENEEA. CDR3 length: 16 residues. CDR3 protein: CACNRSGTNMNTEAFF. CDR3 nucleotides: TGTGCCTGCAACCGCAGCGGTACAAACATGAACACTGAAGCTTTCTTT. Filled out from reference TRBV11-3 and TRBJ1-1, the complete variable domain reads EAGVVQSPRYKIIEKKQPVAFWCNPISGHNTLYWYLQNLGQGPELLIRYENEEAVDDSQLPKDRFSAERLKGVDSTLKIQPAELGDSAVYLCACNRSGTNMNTEAFFGQGTRLTVV.

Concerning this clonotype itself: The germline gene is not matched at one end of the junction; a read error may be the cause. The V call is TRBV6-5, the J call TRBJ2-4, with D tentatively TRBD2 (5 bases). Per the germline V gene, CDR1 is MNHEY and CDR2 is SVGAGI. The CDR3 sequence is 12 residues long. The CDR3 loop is CAGNSGINIRYF. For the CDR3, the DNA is TGTGCCGGCAATTCGGGGATAAACATTCGGTACTTC.

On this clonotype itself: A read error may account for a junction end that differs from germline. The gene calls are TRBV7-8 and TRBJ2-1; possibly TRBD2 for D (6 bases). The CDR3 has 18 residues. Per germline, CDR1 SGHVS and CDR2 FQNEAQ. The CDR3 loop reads CASSLARLQWEEDNEQFF. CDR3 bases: TGTGCCAGCAGCCTAGCAAGATTACAGTGGGAGGAGGACAATGAGCAGTTCTTC.